This T cell receptor (beta chain) comes out of a study of regulatory T cells in long-lasting Graves disease. Described time point: newly diagnosed GD, antithyroid drugs for less than 3 months. PBMCs provided the RNA from which the TCR library was made. Germline CDR1 reads DFQATT; CDR2 reads SNEGSKA (reference sequence). V lost 0 bases and J 0 bases, leaving 17 bases between the germline ends. The CDR3 loop spans 18 amino acids. Building the TCR beta libraries relied on iRepertoire HTBI primers, and CDR3 regions underwent Arm-PCR. TCRdb ran MiXCR on the multiplex PCR reads and lists one entry per CDR3 protein. The sample yields roughly 520,000 distinct CDR3 sequences, about 12% seen once. In addition, the sample was reused for a study of T cells in Graves' hyperthyroidism and ophthalmopathy.

The TCR originated in a woman aged 25 to 45 with Graves disease. The rearrangement links TRBV20-1 to TRBJ2-2; D not resolved. This material consisted of peripheral blood mononuclear cells (PBMCs), taken at new diagnosis, from a patient treated with antithyroid drugs. CDR3 nucleotide sequence: TGCAGTGCTAGAGATAGGCCCCCCCAACATTCGAACACCGGGGAGCTGTTTTTT. Residues: CSARDRPPQHSNTGELFF.